Each of the 9 T cell receptor beta chains below was sequenced from the same sample in a study of T cells of healthy individuals. Using its own MiXCR run on the 5' RACE reads, TCRdb lists one record per CDR3 protein. The sample has about 96,000 distinct CDR3 sequences; 15% to 20% are singletons. The receptors come from a human donor in good health.

The chain employs TRBV25-1 and TRBJ1-6, with D uncertain. Germline V gene data show CDR1 as MGHDK and CDR2 as SYGVNS. V lost 3 bases and J 6 bases, leaving 6 bases between the germline ends. This CDR3 is built from 13 residues. CDR3 in amino acids: CASSDGFNSPLHF. In DNA, the CDR3 is TGTGCCAGCAGTGACGGGTTTAATTCACCCCTCCACTTT.

The gene calls are TRBV2 and TRBJ2-1, with 8 bases fitting TRBD2. J lost 4 bases, V lost 8 bases, and 16 bases had no gene match. The CDR3 is 17 residues long. Germline loops: CDR1 SNHLY, CDR2 FYNNEI. The CDR3 protein is CASGVFAGGSLYNEQFF. CDR3 in DNA: TGTGCCAGCGGGGTCTTCGCGGGGGGTTCTTTGTACAATGAGCAGTTCTTC.

The chain is built from TRBV11-2 and TRBJ2-2, with unresolved D. The length of the CDR3 is 12 residues. V was trimmed by 7 bases and J by 5 bases, leaving 8 bases between them. CDR1 is SGHAT, CDR2 FQNNGV, per germline. The CDR3 DNA reads TGTGCCAGCACCATCGGTACCGGGGAGCTGTTTTTT. Translating gives CASTIGTGELFF.

The CDR3 DNA follows: TGCGCCAGCAGCTGGAGGGGGGGCCTATACAATGAGCAGTTCTTC. Translating gives CASSWRGGLYNEQFF. The chain employs TRBV5-1 and TRBJ2-1, with D possibly TRBD2 on 7 matching bases. Trimming removed 3 bases from V and 4 bases from J, with 14 bases in between. Germline loops: CDR1 SGHRS, CDR2 YFSETQ. This CDR3 has 15 residues.

This clonotype was found a few times. The chain carries TRBV10-3 and TRBJ1-5; perhaps TRBD1 as D (5 bases). Germline lookup yields CDR1 ENHRY and CDR2 SYGVKD. Trimming left V 3 bases short and J 7 bases short, with 10 bases between. CDR3 size: 13 residues. CDR3 region: CAISDREGQPQHF. The DNA of the CDR3 is TGTGCCATCAGTGACAGGGAAGGACAGCCCCAGCATTTT.

The chain employs TRBV28 and TRBJ2-2, with a weak D call TRBD1 (5 bases). V lost 6 bases and J 5 bases, leaving 7 bases between the germline ends. Germline V gene lookup returns CDR1 MDHEN and CDR2 SYDVKM. The CDR3 runs to 12 residues. CDR3 nucleotides: TGTGCCAGCAGACGACAGACCGGGGAGCTGTTTTTT. It encodes CASRRQTGELFF.

The genes are TRBV7-2 and TRBJ2-1; no reliable D call. The CDR3 sequence is 14 residues long. Trimming stripped 0 bases from V and 5 bases from J, with 8 bases between. Germline CDR1 SGHTA, CDR2 FQGNSA. The CDR3 reads CASSLALVDNEQFF. The CDR3 nucleotides read TGTGCCAGCAGCTTAGCTCTAGTAGACAATGAGCAGTTCTTC.

This clonotype was picked up many times. The chain couples TRBV7-3 to TRBJ2-1; 7 bases fit TRBD2. This CDR3 spans 13 amino acids. Germline V gene sequence: CDR1 SGHTA, CDR2 FQGTGA. V lost 4 bases and J lost 10; bases outside the gene matches: 7. The CDR3 sequence is CASSSTSFREQFF. CDR3 nucleotides: TGTGCCAGCAGCTCGACTAGCTTCCGGGAGCAGTTCTTC.

This clonotype was detected many times. The chain is built from TRBV5-1 and TRBJ2-3, with TRBD2 matching 13 bases. CDR1 SGHRS and CDR2 YFSETQ come from the germline V gene. The CDR3 loop spans 17 amino acids. V was pared by 3 bases and J by 5 bases, with 9 bases of the junction left unmatched. The CDR3: CASSSSETSGRIDTQYF. Here the CDR3 DNA reads TGCGCCAGCAGCTCCTCCGAGACTAGCGGGAGGATAGATACGCAGTATTTT.